The clone carrying this T cell receptor beta chain was counted a few times. Its antigen is unidentified. The time point was: pre-treatment sample, taken before nivolumab and TIL therapy. Pleural nodules or supraclavicular lymph nodes made up most of the excised metastases sampled. Tumors were harvested before any PD-1/PD-L1 blockade. Sequencing used immunoSEQ v3. Here immunoSEQ multiplex PCR was the method, and the copy in TCRdb shows in-frame clones only, minus some. Of about 50,000 clones in the sample, 71% were seen once. The CDR3 runs to 14 residues. Germline CDR1 and CDR2: KGHSH and LQKENI. The V gene end was trimmed by 3 bases and the J gene end by 6 bases; junction bases not matched to a gene: 3. This entry comes from a study of TIL therapy for anti-PD-1-resistant metastatic lung cancer. Turning to the study itself: Median tumor PD-L1 proportion score was about 5.9%. A few tumors were EGFR-mutant and two were ALK-rearranged. Whole-study findings and limits: TIL cultures after expansion showed higher clonality and lower diversity than baseline tumor (median approximately 6% vs 31%).

The specimen comprised tumor tissue, sampled at baseline. The genes are TRBV18 and TRBJ2-7, with TRBD1 identical over 12 bases. The receptor's source is a person aged 25-80 years with non-small cell lung cancer. CDR3 sequence (DNA): TGTGCCAGCTCACCGGGGACAGGGGGCTCCGAGCAGTACTTC. It encodes CASSPGTGGSEQYF.